These T cell receptor beta chains were read from a single sample in a study of T cell repertoires in cytomegalovirus infection. TCRdb processed the reads anew with MiXCR; each CDR3 protein has one entry. The data contain around 130,000 distinct CDR3 sequences, roughly 9% of them singletons. Sequenced sample: PBMCs. These receptors came from a human donor in good health (CMV status not recorded). Some clones in this sample may be carry-over from other donors' samples. The CDR3 runs from the conserved cysteine through the conserved F or W. The D gene is left open where the match is weak. Rows may omit the clone size; those that give it use once, few, many or a size class.

j_gene: TRBJ2-7
abundance: few
v_gene: TRBV4-1
len: 13
d_gene: .
CDR3nt: TGCGCCAGCAGCCAAGGACCCTGGCTCGAGCAGTACTTC
CDR3aa: CASSQGPWLEQYF

j_gene: TRBJ1-2
abundance: many
v_gene: TRBV28
len: 12
d_gene: .
CDR3nt: TGTGCCAGCAGTTCGGACCGTCCTGGCTACACCTTC
CDR3aa: CASSSDRPGYTF

j_gene: TRBJ2-1
abundance: .
v_gene: TRBV24-1
len: 16
d_gene: .
CDR3nt: TGTGCCACCAGTGATTTGGTAGCTAGCTCCTACAATGAGCAGTTCTTC
CDR3aa: CATSDLVASSYNEQFF

j_gene: TRBJ1-2
abundance: many
v_gene: TRBV5-4
len: 13
d_gene: .
CDR3nt: TGTGCCAGCAGCTTGGAGGGCGCCTATGGCTACACCTTC
CDR3aa: CASSLEGAYGYTF

j_gene: TRBJ1-5
abundance: many
v_gene: TRBV7-8
len: 15
d_gene: TRBD1
CDR3nt: TGTGCCAGCAGCCAAGGGACAGGGGGAAATCAGCCCCAGCATTTT
CDR3aa: CASSQGTGGNQPQHF

j_gene: TRBJ1-1
abundance: .
v_gene: TRBV5-3
len: 15
d_gene: .
CDR3nt: TGTGCCAGCAGCTTGGATTGGGGGCGAGTCACTGAAGCTTTCTTT
CDR3aa: CASSLDWGRVTEAFF

j_gene: TRBJ2-3
abundance: many
v_gene: TRBV11-3
len: 15
d_gene: TRBD2
CDR3nt: TGTGCCAGCAGCGTTATCGGGGGGGGCACAGATACGCAGTATTTT
CDR3aa: CASSVIGGGTDTQYF

j_gene: TRBJ1-1
abundance: few
v_gene: TRBV12-5
len: 12
d_gene: .
CDR3nt: TGTGCTAGTGCATCGCGAAACACTGAAGCTTTCTTT
CDR3aa: CASASRNTEAFF

j_gene: TRBJ2-7
abundance: many
v_gene: TRBV5-4
len: 13
d_gene: TRBD2
CDR3nt: TGTGCCAGCAGCCCGGGACTAGCTTACGAGCAGTACTTC
CDR3aa: CASSPGLAYEQYF

j_gene: TRBJ2-7
abundance: many
v_gene: TRBV28
len: 13
d_gene: .
CDR3nt: TGTGCCAGCAGGCCCGGGGGACCCCTCGAGCAGTACTTC
CDR3aa: CASRPGGPLEQYF

j_gene: TRBJ2-3
abundance: many
v_gene: TRBV12-3/TRBV12-4
len: 16
d_gene: .
CDR3nt: TGTGCCAGCAGTGTATCTGGGACGGATCTCACAGATACGCAGTATTTT
CDR3aa: CASSVSGTDLTDTQYF

j_gene: TRBJ2-1
abundance: many
v_gene: TRBV11-3
len: 19
d_gene: TRBD2
CDR3nt: TGTGCCAGCAGCTTAAGAACTAGCGGGGGCCGGAGCTCCTACAATGAGCAGTTCTTC
CDR3aa: CASSLRTSGGRSSYNEQFF

j_gene: TRBJ2-3
abundance: .
v_gene: TRBV29-1
len: 13
d_gene: TRBD2
CDR3nt: TGCAGCGTTTTAACTAGCGTTGGAGATACGCAGTATTTT
CDR3aa: CSVLTSVGDTQYF

j_gene: TRBJ2-2
abundance: many
v_gene: TRBV7-2
len: 14
d_gene: TRBD1
CDR3nt: TGTGCCAGCAGTGGGACAGGGGTGACCGGGGAGCTGTTTTTT
CDR3aa: CASSGTGVTGELFF

j_gene: TRBJ2-3
abundance: many
v_gene: TRBV27
len: 18
d_gene: TRBD2
CDR3nt: TGTGCCAGCACCAAGACTAGCGGGGCCCTAACGCGCACAGATACGCAGTATTTT
CDR3aa: CASTKTSGALTRTDTQYF